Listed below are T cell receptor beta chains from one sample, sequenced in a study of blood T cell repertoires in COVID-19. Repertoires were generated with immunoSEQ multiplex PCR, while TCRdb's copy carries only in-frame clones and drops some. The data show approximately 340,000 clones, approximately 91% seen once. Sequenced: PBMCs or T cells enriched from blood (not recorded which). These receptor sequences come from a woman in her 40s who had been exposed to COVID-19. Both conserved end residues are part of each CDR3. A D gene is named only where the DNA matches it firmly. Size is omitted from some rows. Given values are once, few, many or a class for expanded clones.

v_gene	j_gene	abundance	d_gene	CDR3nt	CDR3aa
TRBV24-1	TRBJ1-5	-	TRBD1	TGTGCCACCAGTGACCCAAGACAGGGTGGGTTCGATCAGCCCCAGCATTTT	CATSDPRQGGFDQPQHF
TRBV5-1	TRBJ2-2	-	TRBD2	TGCGCCAGCAGTGTGAGCGGGAGGGCGACGGGGGAGCTGTTTTTT	CASSVSGRATGELFF
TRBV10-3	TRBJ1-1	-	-	TGTGCCATCAAATCAGGGATAGGAATGAGGACTGAAGCTTTCTTT	CAIKSGIGMRTEAFF
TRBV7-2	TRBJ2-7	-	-	TGTGCCAGCAGCTTACTTGCCGGGAGCAGCTCCTACGAGCAGTACTTC	CASSLLAGSSSYEQYF
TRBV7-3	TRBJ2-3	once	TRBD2	TGTGCCAGCAGCTTAACTGCTAGCGGGAGTCGCACAGATACGCAGTATTTT	CASSLTASGSRTDTQYF
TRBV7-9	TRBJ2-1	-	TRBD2	TGTGCCAGCAGCCCGGGCGGGACTAGCGGGAGGAATGAGCAGTTCTTC	CASSPGGTSGRNEQFF
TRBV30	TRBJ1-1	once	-	TGTGCCTGGAGCCCCCAAATGAACACTGAAGCTTTCTTT	CAWSPQMNTEAFF
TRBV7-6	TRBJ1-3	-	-	TGTGCCAGCAGCTTAGGGGGAATGGGCAGGGTGGCGCCTGGAAACACCATATATTTT	CASSLGGMGRVAPGNTIYF
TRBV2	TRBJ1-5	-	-	TGTGCCAGCAGTGACCCCGGGGAGGGGTATCAGCCCCAGCATTTT	CASSDPGEGYQPQHF
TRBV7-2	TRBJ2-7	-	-	TGTGCCAGCAGCTTAGGGTTTGCGGCCTCCTACGAGCAGTACTTC	CASSLGFAASYEQYF
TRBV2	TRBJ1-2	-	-	TGTGCCAGCAGTGGCGGCCAGGGTATCCTTGGCTACACCTTC	CASSGGQGILGYTF
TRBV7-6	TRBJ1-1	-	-	TGTGCCAGCAGCTCTATCATGAACACTGAAGCTTTCTTT	CASSSIMNTEAFF
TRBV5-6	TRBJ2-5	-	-	TGTGCCAGCAGCTTGGGCAGGGCTGTCATGGAGACCCAGTACTTC	CASSLGRAVMETQYF
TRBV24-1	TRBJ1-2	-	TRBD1	TGTGCCACCAGTGATAGGACAGGGCATGGCTACACCTTC	CATSDRTGHGYTF
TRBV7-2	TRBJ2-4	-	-	TGTGCCAGCAGCTTGAGAGGGAGTTCCAAAAACATTCAGTACTTC	CASSLRGSSKNIQYF
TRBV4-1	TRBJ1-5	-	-	TGCGCCAGCAGCCAAGATCCTCCAGACCAGGGCAATCAGCCCCAGCATTTT	CASSQDPPDQGNQPQHF
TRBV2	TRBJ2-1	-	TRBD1	TGTGCCAGCAAGGGGACAGGGAAGACCTACAATGAGCAGTTCTTC	CASKGTGKTYNEQFF
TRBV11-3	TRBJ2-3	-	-	TGTGCCAGCAGCGCGCGGAGGGCCACAGATACGCAGTATTTT	CASSARRATDTQYF
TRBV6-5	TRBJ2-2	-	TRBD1	TGTGCCAGTTTACCGGGACAGGGGGGTATCAGGGAGCTGTTTTTT	CASLPGQGGIRELFF
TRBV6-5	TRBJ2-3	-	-	TGTGCCAGCAAACCGCGGGCTAGGACAGATACGCAGTATTTT	CASKPRARTDTQYF
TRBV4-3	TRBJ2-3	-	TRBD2	TGCGCCAGCAGCCTAAGACTAGCGGGCGCCACAGATACGCAGTATTTT	CASSLRLAGATDTQYF
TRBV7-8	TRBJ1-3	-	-	TGTGCCAGCAGCTTAATCCCGGGACAAAGCTCTGGAAACACCATATATTTT	CASSLIPGQSSGNTIYF
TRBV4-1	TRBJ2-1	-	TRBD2	TGCGCCAGCAGCCCTCAGCGGGGGGGGGTTTTCCTCGATGAGCAGTTCTTC	CASSPQRGGVFLDEQFF
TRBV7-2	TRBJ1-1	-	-	TGTGCCAGCAGACAAAGTCTCCATTCAAACACTGAAGCTTTCTTT	CASRQSLHSNTEAFF
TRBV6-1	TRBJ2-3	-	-	TGTGCCAGCAGTGACAGGCGCTTGACAGATACGCAGTATTTT	CASSDRRLTDTQYF
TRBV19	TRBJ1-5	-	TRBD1	TGTGCCAGTAGTATACAGCGAGGGACAGGGGCGACATATAGCAATCAGCCCCAGCATTTT	CASSIQRGTGATYSNQPQHF
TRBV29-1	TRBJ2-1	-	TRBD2	TGCAGCGTTTTTGAACTAGCGGGGGGGGAGGAGCAGTTCTTC	CSVFELAGGEEQFF
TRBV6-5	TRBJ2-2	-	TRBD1	TGTGCCAGCAGGACAGGGGATAGTTGGACCGGGGAGCTGTTTTTT	CASRTGDSWTGELFF
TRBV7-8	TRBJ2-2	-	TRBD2	TGTGCCAGCAGCTTAGACGGGGGGAACCAACCCGGGGAGCTGTTTTTT	CASSLDGGNQPGELFF
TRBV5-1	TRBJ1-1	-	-	TGCGCCAGCAGCTTGATCCAGGGGAACACTGAAGCTTTCTTT	CASSLIQGNTEAFF
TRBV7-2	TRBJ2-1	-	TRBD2	TGTGCCAGCAGCTTAGCGCATAGGGCTAGCGGGGGCAATGAGCAGTTCTTC	CASSLAHRASGGNEQFF
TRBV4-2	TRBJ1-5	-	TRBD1	TGTGCCAGCAGCCAAGAGGGACAGGGAGGCAATCAGCCCCAGCATTTT	CASSQEGQGGNQPQHF
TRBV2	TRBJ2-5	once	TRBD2	TGTGCCAGCAGTCAATCTAGCGGGGGGCGGGAGACCCAGTACTTC	CASSQSSGGRETQYF
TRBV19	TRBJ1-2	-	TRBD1	TGTGCCAGTAGTGAAGGACAGGGTGGAGGCTATGGCTACACCTTC	CASSEGQGGGYGYTF
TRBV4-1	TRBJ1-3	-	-	TGCGCCAGCAGCCAAGTATCTGCCACACGTTCTCCTGGAAACACCATATATTTT	CASSQVSATRSPGNTIYF
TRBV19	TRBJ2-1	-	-	TGTGCCAGTAAAGGAGGAGGGAACTACAATGAGCAGTTCTTC	CASKGGGNYNEQFF
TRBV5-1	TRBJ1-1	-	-	TGCGCCAGCAGCCGCTCGGGTTTGAACACTGAAGCTTTCTTT	CASSRSGLNTEAFF
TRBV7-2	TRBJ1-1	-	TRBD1	TGTGCCAGCAGGATGACAGGGTTCACTGAAGCTTTCTTT	CASRMTGFTEAFF
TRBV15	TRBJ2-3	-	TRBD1	TGTGCCACCAGCAGAGATCCCAAGCTACAGGGGTCCGGCACAGATACGCAGTATTTT	CATSRDPKLQGSGTDTQYF
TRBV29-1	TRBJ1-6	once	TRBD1	TGCAGCGCACGACAGGGGCGGAATTCACCCCTCCACTTT	CSARQGRNSPLHF
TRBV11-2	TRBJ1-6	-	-	TGTGCCAGCAGCTTAGAAGGCAGGGGCGGATCACCCCTCCACTTT	CASSLEGRGGSPLHF
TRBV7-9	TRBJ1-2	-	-	TGTGCCAGCAGCTTAGACCAGGAAATTGCTAACTATGGCTACACCTTC	CASSLDQEIANYGYTF
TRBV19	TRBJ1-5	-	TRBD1	TGTGCCAGTAGTCCTCGGGACAGGGGAAGCCAGCCCCAGCATTTT	CASSPRDRGSQPQHF
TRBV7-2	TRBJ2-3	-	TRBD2	TGTGCCAGCAGCTTAGCGCCTCGCGGGGGGATCCGGACAGATACGCAGTATTTT	CASSLAPRGGIRTDTQYF
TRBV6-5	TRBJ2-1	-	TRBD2	TGTGCCAGCACGAGGTCTAGCGGCAATGAGCAGTTCTTC	CASTRSSGNEQFF
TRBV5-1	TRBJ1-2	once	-	TGCGCCAGCAGCTTGGCAACAGGGAAATATGGCTACACCTTC	CASSLATGKYGYTF
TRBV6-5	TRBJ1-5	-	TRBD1	TGTGCCAGCAGCCGTCGACAGGGCTTTCAGCCCCAGCATTTT	CASSRRQGFQPQHF
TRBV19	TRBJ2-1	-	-	TGTGCCAGTAGTATAGGGCTAGTGGTAACCTACAATGAGCAGTTCTTC	CASSIGLVVTYNEQFF
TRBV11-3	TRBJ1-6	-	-	TGTGCCAGCAGCTTAAGACAGTTAAATTCACCCCTCCACTTT	CASSLRQLNSPLHF
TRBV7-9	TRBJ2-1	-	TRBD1	TGTGCCAGCAGCCTACACAGGGGGCGCAACGGGGTCAATGAGCAGTTCTTC	CASSLHRGRNGVNEQFF
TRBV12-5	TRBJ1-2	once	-	TGTGCTAGTGGTTTGGTACCGGCCAGGGAAGACGGCTACACCTTC	CASGLVPAREDGYTF